The present entry profiles one T cell receptor beta chain with its context. Its antigen remains unknown. This specimen belongs to a study of blood T cells in healthy people across ages. For the study at large: T cells yielded about one barcoded beta molecule per two cells through template switching.

Regarding the study as a whole: The fall in TCR beta diversity per million T cells was roughly linear with age.

For the second PCR, which ran for 7 to 11 cycles, a sample-barcoded 5' primer and a J-beta primer mix were used. MiXCR, applied by TCRdb to the 5' RACE reads, yields one record per CDR3 protein. This sample carries about 1,500,000 distinct CDR3 sequences, 28% of them seen once, and the ten largest clones take about 8%. The junction had 9 bases not matched to a gene; V was cut back by 0 bases and J by 4 bases. This CDR3 region has 16 residues. Germline values: CDR1 SGHRS, CDR2 YFSETQ. V and J are TRBV5-1 and TRBJ2-7, with TRBD2 identical over 8 bases. Sequenced: blood. The TCR sequence derives from a woman aged 25 to 45 in good health. CDR3 loop: CASSLDLPGGLYEQYF. CDR3 nucleotide sequence: TGCGCCAGCAGCTTGGATTTACCGGGGGGGCTTTACGAGCAGTACTTC.